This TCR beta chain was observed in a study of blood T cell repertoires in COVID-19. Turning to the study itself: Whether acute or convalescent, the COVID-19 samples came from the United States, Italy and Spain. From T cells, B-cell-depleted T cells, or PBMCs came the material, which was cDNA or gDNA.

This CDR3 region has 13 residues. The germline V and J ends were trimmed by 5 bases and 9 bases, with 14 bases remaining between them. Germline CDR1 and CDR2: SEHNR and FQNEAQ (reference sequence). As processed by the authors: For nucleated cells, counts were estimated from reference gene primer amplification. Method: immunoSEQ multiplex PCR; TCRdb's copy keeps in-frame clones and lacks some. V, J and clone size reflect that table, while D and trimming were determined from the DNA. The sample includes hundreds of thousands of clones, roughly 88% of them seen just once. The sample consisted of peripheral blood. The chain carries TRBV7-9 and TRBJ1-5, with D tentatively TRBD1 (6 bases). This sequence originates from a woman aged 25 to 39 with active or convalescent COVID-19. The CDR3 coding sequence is TGTGCCAGCAGCACGACAGGCCAGTCGCCCCAGCATTTT. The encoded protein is CASSTTGQSPQHF. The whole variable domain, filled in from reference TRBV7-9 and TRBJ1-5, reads DTGVSQNPRHKITKRGQNVTFRCDPISEHNRLYWYRQTLGQGPEFLTYFQNEAQLEKSRLLSDRFSAERPKGSFSTLEIQRTEQGDSAMYLCASSTTGQSPQHFGDGTRLSIL.